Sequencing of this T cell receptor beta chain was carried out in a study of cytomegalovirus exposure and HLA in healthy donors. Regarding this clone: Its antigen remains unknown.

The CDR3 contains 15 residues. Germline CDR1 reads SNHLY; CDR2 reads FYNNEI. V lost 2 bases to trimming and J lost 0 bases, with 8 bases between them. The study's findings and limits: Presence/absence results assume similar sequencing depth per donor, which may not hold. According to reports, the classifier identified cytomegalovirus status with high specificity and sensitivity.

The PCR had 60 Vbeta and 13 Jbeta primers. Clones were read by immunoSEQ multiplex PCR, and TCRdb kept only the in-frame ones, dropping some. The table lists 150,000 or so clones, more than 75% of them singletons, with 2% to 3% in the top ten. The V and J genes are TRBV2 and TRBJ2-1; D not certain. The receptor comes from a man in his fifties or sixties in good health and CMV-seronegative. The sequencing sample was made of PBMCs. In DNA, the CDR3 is TGTGCCAGCAGTGAACTCGGGTCCTCCTACAATGAGCAGTTCTTC. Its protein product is CASSELGSSYNEQFF.